A selection of T cell receptor beta chains follows, all from one sample in a study of early T cells in non-severe SARS-CoV-2 infection. TCRdb processed the 5' RACE reads anew with MiXCR; each CDR3 protein has one entry. Altogether around 78,000 distinct CDR3 sequences are present, around 10% being singletons, with the ten largest covering 6% to 8.5%. The source material was whole blood, sampled at baseline. Receptors were obtained from an adult who was a healthcare worker with PCR-confirmed SARS-CoV-2 infection or an uninfected control (not recorded which). Both conserved end residues are part of each CDR3. The order of the fields is D gene, J gene, V gene, CDR3 protein. D genes are given only for firm matches.

d_gene: .
j_gene: TRBJ2-1
v_gene: TRBV25-1
CDR3aa: CASSPGGGLYNEQFF

d_gene: .
j_gene: TRBJ2-7
v_gene: TRBV24-1
CDR3aa: CATSEPPGPHEQYF

d_gene: TRBD1
j_gene: TRBJ1-5
v_gene: TRBV27
CDR3aa: CASSPGQGYQPQHF

d_gene: .
j_gene: TRBJ1-5
v_gene: TRBV6-5
CDR3aa: CASRNHNQPQHF

d_gene: .
j_gene: TRBJ1-6
v_gene: TRBV7-6
CDR3aa: CASSPLRADNSPLHF

d_gene: TRBD2
j_gene: TRBJ2-5
v_gene: TRBV6-5
CDR3aa: CASSPSNPHGRHF

d_gene: .
j_gene: TRBJ1-4
v_gene: TRBV18
CDR3aa: CASSQQQPANEKLFF

d_gene: .
j_gene: TRBJ2-2
v_gene: TRBV5-1
CDR3aa: CASSLGYTGELFF

d_gene: TRBD1
j_gene: TRBJ2-5
v_gene: TRBV19
CDR3aa: CASSINRGQETQYF

d_gene: TRBD1
j_gene: TRBJ1-1
v_gene: TRBV19
CDR3aa: CASRQGEVWTEAFF

d_gene: TRBD1
j_gene: TRBJ2-7
v_gene: TRBV14
CDR3aa: CASSQAPSTGAGSYEQYF

d_gene: .
j_gene: TRBJ2-2
v_gene: TRBV6-5
CDR3aa: CASSYNSPTGELFF

d_gene: .
j_gene: TRBJ2-3
v_gene: TRBV2
CDR3aa: CASSSADTQYF

d_gene: TRBD1
j_gene: TRBJ1-1
v_gene: TRBV6-2/TRBV6-3
CDR3aa: CASSYSTGQRLNTEAFF

d_gene: TRBD1
j_gene: TRBJ2-1
v_gene: TRBV27
CDR3aa: CASRLPGTGDNEQFF

d_gene: .
j_gene: TRBJ2-5
v_gene: TRBV18
CDR3aa: CASSPDIFQETQYF

d_gene: .
j_gene: TRBJ2-7
v_gene: TRBV30
CDR3aa: CAWALKRAYEQYF

d_gene: .
j_gene: TRBJ2-3
v_gene: TRBV9
CDR3aa: CASSVGADTQYF

d_gene: .
j_gene: TRBJ1-1
v_gene: TRBV4-3
CDR3aa: CASSQETRLNTEAFF

d_gene: .
j_gene: TRBJ2-4
v_gene: TRBV20-1
CDR3aa: CSAGVLKNIQYF

d_gene: .
j_gene: TRBJ2-7
v_gene: TRBV20-1
CDR3aa: CSARVERRKQYF

d_gene: TRBD2
j_gene: TRBJ2-3
v_gene: TRBV7-2
CDR3aa: CASSLETSGALHTQYF

d_gene: .
j_gene: TRBJ2-3
v_gene: TRBV6-6
CDR3aa: CASSYWQGDTQYF